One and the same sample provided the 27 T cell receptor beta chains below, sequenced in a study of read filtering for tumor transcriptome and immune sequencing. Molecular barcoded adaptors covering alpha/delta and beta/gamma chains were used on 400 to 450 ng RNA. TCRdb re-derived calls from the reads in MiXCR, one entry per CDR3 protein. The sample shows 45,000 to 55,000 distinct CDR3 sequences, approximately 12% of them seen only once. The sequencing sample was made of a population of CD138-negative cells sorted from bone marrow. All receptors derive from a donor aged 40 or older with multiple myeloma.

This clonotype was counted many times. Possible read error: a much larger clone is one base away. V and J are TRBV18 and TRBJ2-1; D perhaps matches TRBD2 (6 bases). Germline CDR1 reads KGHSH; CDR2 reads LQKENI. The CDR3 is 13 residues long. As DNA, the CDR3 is TGTGCCGGCTCGCCCCGACTAGAGGATGAGCAGTTCTTC. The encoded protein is CAGSPRLEDEQFF.

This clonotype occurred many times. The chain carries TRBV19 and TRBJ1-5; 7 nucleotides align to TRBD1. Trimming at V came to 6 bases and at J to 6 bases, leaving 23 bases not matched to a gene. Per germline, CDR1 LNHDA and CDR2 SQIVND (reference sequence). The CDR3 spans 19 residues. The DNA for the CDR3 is TGTGCCAGTAGCCGAACCCACAGGGGAGAATACGGCGGGTTTCAGCCCCAGCATTTT. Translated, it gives CASSRTHRGEYGGFQPQHF.

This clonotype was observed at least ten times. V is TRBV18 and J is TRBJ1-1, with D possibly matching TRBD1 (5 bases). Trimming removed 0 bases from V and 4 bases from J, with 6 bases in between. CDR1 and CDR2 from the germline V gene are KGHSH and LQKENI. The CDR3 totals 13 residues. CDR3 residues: CASSPPGRTEAFF. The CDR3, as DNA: TGTGCCAGCTCACCACCGGGGCGCACTGAAGCTTTCTTT.

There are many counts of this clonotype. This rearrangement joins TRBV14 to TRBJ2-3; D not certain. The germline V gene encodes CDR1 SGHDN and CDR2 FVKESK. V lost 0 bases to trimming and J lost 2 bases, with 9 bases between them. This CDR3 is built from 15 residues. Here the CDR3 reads CASSQDIRPTDTQYF. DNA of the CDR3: TGTGCCAGCAGCCAAGATATACGTCCCACAGATACGCAGTATTTT.

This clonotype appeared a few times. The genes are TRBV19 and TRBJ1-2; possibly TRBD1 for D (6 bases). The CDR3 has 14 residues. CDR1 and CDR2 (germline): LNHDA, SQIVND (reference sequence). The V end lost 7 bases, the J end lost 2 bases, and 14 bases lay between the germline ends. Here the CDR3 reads CASNPGQLNYGYTF. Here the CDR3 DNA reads TGTGCCAGTAACCCGGGACAACTGAACTATGGCTACACCTTC. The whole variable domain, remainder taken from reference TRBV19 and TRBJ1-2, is DGGITQSPKYLFRKEGQNVTLSCEQNLNHDAMYWYRQDPGQGLRLIYYSQIVNDFQKGDIAEGYSVSREKKESFPLTVTSAQKNPTAFYLCASNPGQLNYGYTFGSGTRLTVV.

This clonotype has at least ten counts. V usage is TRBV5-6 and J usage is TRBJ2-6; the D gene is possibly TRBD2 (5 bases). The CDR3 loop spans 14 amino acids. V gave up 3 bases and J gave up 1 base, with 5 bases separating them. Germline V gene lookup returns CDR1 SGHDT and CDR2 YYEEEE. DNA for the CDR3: TGTGCCAGCAGCTCGGGGTCTGGGGCCAACGTCCTGACTTTC. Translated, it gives CASSSGSGANVLTF.

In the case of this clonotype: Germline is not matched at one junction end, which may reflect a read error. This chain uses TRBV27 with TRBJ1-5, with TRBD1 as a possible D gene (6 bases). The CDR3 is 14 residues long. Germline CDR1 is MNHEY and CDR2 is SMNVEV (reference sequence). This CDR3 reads CASSLRQGNRPQHF. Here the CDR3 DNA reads TGTGCCAGCAGTTTAAGGCAGGGGAATCGGCCCCAGCATTTT.

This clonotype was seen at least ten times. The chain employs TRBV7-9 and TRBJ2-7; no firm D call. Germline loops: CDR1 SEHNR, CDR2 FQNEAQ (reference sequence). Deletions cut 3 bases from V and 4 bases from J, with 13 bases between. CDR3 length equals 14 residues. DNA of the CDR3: TGTGCCAGCAGCTTCGAAAATAAGTTTTACGAGCAGTACTTC. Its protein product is CASSFENKFYEQYF.

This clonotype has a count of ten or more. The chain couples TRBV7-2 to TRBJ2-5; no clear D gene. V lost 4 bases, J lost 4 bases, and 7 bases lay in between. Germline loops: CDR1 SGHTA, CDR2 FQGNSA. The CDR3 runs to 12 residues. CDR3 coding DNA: TGTGCCAGCAGCTCAAGAGGAGAGACCCAGTACTTC. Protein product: CASSSRGETQYF.

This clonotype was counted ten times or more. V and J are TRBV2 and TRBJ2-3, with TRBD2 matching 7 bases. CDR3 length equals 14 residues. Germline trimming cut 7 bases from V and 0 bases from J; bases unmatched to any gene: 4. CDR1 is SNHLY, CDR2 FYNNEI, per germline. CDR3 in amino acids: CASKRRESTDTQYF. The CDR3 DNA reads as TGTGCCAGCAAAAGGCGGGAGAGCACAGATACGCAGTATTTT. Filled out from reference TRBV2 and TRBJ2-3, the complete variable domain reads EPEVTQTPSHQVTQMGQEVILRCVPISNHLYFYWYRQILGQKVEFLVSFYNNEISEKSEIFDDQFSVERPDGSNFTLKIRSTKLEDSAMYFCASKRRESTDTQYFGPGTRLTVL.

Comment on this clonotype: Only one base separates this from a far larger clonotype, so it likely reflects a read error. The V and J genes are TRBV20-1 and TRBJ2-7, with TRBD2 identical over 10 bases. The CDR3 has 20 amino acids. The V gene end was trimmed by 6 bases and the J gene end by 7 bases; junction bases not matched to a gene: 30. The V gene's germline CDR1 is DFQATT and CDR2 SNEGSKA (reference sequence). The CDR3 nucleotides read TGCAGTGCAACCACCCGGGCTAGCGGGAGTTCTTATGGATCCTACAATGAGCAGTACTTC. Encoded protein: CSATTRASGSSYGSYNEQYF.

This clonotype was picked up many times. The CDR3 sequence: CAASRGESTTDTQYF. In nucleotides, the CDR3 is TGTGCCGCATCCAGGGGCGAGTCTACCACAGATACGCAGTATTTT. The chain employs TRBV10-3 and TRBJ2-3; the D gene is possibly TRBD1 (6 bases). Germline-derived CDR1 and CDR2 are ENHRY and SYGVKD. This CDR3 region has 15 residues. Between the trimmed V and J ends, which lost 11 bases and 2 bases, there was a span of 20 bases.

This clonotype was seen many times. The CDR3 here is CASSRLKDISSYNEQFF. CDR3 bases: TGCGCCAGCAGCCGCCTGAAGGACATAAGCTCCTACAATGAGCAGTTCTTC. V is TRBV4-3 and J is TRBJ2-1; tentatively, D is TRBD1 (5 bases). Germline-derived CDR1 and CDR2 are LGHNA and YSLEER. CDR3 length equals 17 residues. V lost 4 bases and J lost 0, with 16 bases in between.

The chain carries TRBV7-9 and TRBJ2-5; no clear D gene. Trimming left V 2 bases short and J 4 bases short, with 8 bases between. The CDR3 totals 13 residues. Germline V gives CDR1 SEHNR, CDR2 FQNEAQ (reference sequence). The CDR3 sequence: CASSLILGETQYF. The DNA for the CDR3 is TGTGCCAGCAGCTTAATCCTCGGAGAGACCCAGTACTTC.

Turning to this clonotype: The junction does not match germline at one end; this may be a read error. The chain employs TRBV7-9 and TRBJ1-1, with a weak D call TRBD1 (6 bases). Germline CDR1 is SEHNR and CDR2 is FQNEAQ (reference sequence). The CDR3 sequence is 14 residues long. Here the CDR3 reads CASGQQQGTTEAFF. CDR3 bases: TGTGCCAGCGGCCAGCAACAGGGCACCACTGAGGCTTTCTTT.

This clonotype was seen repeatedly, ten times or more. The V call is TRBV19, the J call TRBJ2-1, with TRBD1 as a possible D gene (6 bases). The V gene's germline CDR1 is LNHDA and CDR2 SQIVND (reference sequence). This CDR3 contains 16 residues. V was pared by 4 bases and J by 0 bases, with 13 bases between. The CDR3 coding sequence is TGTGCCAGTAGTAAACAGGGAGTGAGCTCCTACAATGAGCAGTTCTTC. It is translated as CASSKQGVSSYNEQFF.

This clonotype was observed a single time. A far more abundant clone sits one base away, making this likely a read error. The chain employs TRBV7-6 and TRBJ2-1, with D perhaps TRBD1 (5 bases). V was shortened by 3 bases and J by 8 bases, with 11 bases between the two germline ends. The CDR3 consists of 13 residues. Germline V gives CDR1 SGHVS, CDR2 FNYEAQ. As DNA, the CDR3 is TGTGCCAGCAGCTTCCCTATAGGGGATGAGCAGTTCTTC. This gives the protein CASSFPIGDEQFF. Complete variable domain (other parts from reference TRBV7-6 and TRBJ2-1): GAGVSQSPRYKVTKRGQDVALRCDPISGHVSLYWYRQALGQGPEFLTYFNYEAQQDKSGLPNDRFSAERPEGSISTLTIQRTEQRDSAMYRCASSFPIGDEQFFGPGTRLTVL.

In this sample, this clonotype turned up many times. The CDR3 loop reads CASTPARGGTEAFF. For the CDR3, the DNA is TGTGCCAGCACCCCTGCCCGAGGAGGAACTGAAGCTTTCTTT. The chain carries TRBV12-3 or TRBV12-4 and TRBJ1-1; D is uncertain. Trimming removed 7 bases from V and 5 bases from J, with 17 bases in between. This CDR3 region has 14 residues.

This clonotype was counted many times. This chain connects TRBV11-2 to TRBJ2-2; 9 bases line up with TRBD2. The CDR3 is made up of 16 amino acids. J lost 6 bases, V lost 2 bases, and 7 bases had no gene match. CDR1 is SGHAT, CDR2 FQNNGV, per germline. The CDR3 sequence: CASSLRLAGNAGELFF. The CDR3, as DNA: TGTGCCAGCAGCTTACGTCTAGCGGGAAACGCCGGGGAGCTGTTTTTT. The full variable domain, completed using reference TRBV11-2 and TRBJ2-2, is EAGVAQSPRYKIIEKRQSVAFWCNPISGHATLYWYQQILGQGPKLLIQFQNNGVVDDSQLPKDRFSAERLKGVDSTLKIQPAKLEDSAVYLCASSLRLAGNAGELFFGEGSRLTVL.

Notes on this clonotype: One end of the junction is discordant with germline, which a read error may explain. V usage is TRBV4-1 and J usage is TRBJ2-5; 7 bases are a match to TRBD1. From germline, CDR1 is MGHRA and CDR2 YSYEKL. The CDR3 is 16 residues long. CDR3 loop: CASSLFPGQNQETQYF. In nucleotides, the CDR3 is TGCGCCAGCAGCCTATTCCCGGGACAGAACCAGGAGACCCAGTACTTC.

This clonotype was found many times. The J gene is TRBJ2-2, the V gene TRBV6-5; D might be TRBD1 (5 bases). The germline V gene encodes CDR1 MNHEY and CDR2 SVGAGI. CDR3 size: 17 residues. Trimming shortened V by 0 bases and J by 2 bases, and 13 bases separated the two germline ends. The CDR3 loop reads CASSYSSVWTNTGELFF. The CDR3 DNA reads TGTGCCAGCAGTTACTCCTCAGTGTGGACAAACACCGGGGAGCTGTTTTTT.

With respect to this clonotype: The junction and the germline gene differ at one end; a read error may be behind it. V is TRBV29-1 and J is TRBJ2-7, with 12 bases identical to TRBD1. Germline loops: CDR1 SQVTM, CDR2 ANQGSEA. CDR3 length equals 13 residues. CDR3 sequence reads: CSVWDRGRAELYF. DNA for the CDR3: TGCAGCGTTTGGGACAGGGGGCGCGCCGAGCTGTACTTC.

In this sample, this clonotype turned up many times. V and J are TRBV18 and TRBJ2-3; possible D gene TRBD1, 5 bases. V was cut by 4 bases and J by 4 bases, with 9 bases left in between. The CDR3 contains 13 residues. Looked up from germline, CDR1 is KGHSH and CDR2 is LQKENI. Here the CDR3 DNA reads TGTGCCAGCTCACGCTCCAGGGCAGATACGCAGTATTTT. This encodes CASSRSRADTQYF.

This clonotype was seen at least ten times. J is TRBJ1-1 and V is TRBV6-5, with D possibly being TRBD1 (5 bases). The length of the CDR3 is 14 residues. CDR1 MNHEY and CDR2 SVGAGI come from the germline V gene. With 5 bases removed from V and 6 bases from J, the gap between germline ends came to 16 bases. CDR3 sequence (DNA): TGTGCCAGCAGTGCGACCGGGACGAGGGCTGAAGCTTTCTTT. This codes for CASSATGTRAEAFF.

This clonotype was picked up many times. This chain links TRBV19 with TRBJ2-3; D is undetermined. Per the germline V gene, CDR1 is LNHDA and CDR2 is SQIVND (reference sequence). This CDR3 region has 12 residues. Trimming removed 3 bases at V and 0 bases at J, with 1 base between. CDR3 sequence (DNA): TGTGCCAGTAGTATCAGCACAGATACGCAGTATTTT. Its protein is CASSISTDTQYF.

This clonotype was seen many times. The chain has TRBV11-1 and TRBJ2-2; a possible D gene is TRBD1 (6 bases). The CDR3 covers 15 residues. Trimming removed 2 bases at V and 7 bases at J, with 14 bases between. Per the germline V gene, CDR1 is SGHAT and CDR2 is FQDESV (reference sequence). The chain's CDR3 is CASSLSLQGYGELFF. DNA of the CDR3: TGTGCCAGCAGCTTATCCCTACAGGGTTACGGGGAGCTGTTTTTT.

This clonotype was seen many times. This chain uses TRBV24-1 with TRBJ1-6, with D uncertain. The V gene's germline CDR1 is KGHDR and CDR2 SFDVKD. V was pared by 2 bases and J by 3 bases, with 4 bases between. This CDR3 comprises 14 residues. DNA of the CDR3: TGTGCCACCAGTGATTCAAGCTATAATTCACCCCTCCACTTT. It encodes CATSDSSYNSPLHF.